The 18 T cell receptor beta chains below were found in one sample sequenced in a study of CD8 T cells in Susac syndrome. RNA, at about 0.45 to 1 ug, was reverse transcribed with random hexamers. TCRdb redid the calling of the immunoSEQ multiplex PCR reads with MiXCR, one entry per CDR3 protein. The profile shows 150,000 to 200,000 distinct CDR3 sequences, roughly 92% of them singletons. Specimen: CD4+ T cells from PBMCs. These receptors all stem from a human donor in good health.

The chain employs TRBV7-8 and TRBJ2-2; TRBD1 aligns across 10 bases. The CDR3 covers 16 residues. Per germline, CDR1 SGHVS and CDR2 FQNEAQ. After removal of 1 base from V and 7 bases from J, the junction contained 6 bases not matched to a gene. The CDR3 nucleotides are TGTGCCAGCAGCTTAGGGGACAGGGGTATACACGGGGAGCTGTTTTTT. The encoded protein is CASSLGDRGIHGELFF.

The chain employs TRBV5-4 and TRBJ2-1; TRBD2 aligns across 14 bases. The CDR3 loop spans 18 amino acids. The trim removed 4 bases at V and 1 base at J, leaving 7 bases unmatched. The germline V gene has CDR1 SGHNT and CDR2 YYREEE (reference sequence). The CDR3 loop is CASSPGLAGGQSYNEQFF. In nucleotides, the CDR3 is TGTGCCAGCAGCCCTGGACTAGCGGGGGGCCAGTCCTACAATGAGCAGTTCTTC.

This clonotype has just one count. V gene TRBV18 combines with J gene TRBJ2-7, with 10 bases aligning to TRBD1. CDR3 length: 14 amino acids. The ends lost 2 bases at V and 6 bases at J; junction bases unmatched: 4. From germline, CDR1 is KGHSH and CDR2 LQKENI. In DNA, the CDR3 is TGTGCCAGCTCACCAACGGGACAGGGGACCGAGCAGTACGTC. This translates into CASSPTGQGTEQYV.

The chain recombines TRBV7-2 with TRBJ1-4; TRBD1 matches at 9 bases. The V gene end was trimmed by 5 bases and the J gene end by 7 bases; junction bases not matched to a gene: 5. CDR3 length equals 14 residues. Germline V gives CDR1 SGHTA, CDR2 FQGNSA. CDR3 bases: TGTGCCAGCAGCCAGGGACAGGGAATTGAAAAACTGTTTTTT. Protein: CASSQGQGIEKLFF.

The chain carries TRBV5-1 and TRBJ2-1; 8 nucleotides align to TRBD2. Germline CDR1 SGHRS, CDR2 YFSETQ. CDR3 length: 15 amino acids. Trimming took 1 base from V and 4 from J; bases not matched to a gene: 4. CDR3 protein: CASSLWASGYNEQFF. Here the CDR3 DNA reads TGCGCCAGCAGCTTGTGGGCTAGCGGGTACAATGAGCAGTTCTTC.

V usage is TRBV23-1 and J usage is TRBJ1-1; possibly TRBD1 for D (5 bases). TRBV23-1 is treated as an ORF (open reading frame) with a function not yet certain. V was clipped by 7 bases and J by 1 base, with 19 bases between them. The CDR3 loop spans 16 amino acids. CDR3 nucleotide sequence: TGCGCCAGCATCCCCCCGACCCAGGGCAGGAACACTGAAGCTTTCTTT. It encodes CASIPPTQGRNTEAFF.

The chain has TRBV28 and TRBJ2-3, with TRBD2 matching over 7 bases. The V segment lost 6 bases and the J segment 3 bases; nucleotides outside the gene matches: 9. Per the germline V gene, CDR1 is MDHEN and CDR2 is SYDVKM. The CDR3 has 15 residues. The DNA for the CDR3 is TGTGCCAGCAGAAACGGGGAGGGGTGGACAGATACGCAGTATTTT. Its protein product is CASRNGEGWTDTQYF.

DNA of the CDR3: TGTGCCAGCAGCGGGGGGCGCGGAAGGAACACCGGGGAGCTGTTTTTT. Residues: CASSGGRGRNTGELFF. The chain combines TRBV5-6 with TRBJ2-2; the D call may be TRBD1 or TRBD2 (6 bases each). Germline V lookup: CDR1 SGHDT, CDR2 YYEEEE. There are 16 residues in the CDR3. Trimming cost V 4 bases and J 1 base, with 14 bases left between them. Based on the CDR3 plus reference TRBV5-6 and TRBJ2-2, the full variable domain is DAGVTQSPTHLIKTRGQQVTLRCSPKSGHDTVSWYQQALGQGPQFIFQYYEEEERQRGNFPDRFSGHQFPNYSSELNVNALLLGDSALYLCASSGGRGRNTGELFFGEGSRLTVL.

J is TRBJ2-5 and V is TRBV14, with 7 bases that match TRBD1. V lost 0 bases and J lost 4; bases outside the gene matches: 5. The CDR3 has 15 residues. Germline V gene lookup returns CDR1 SGHDN and CDR2 FVKESK. DNA for the CDR3: TGTGCCAGCAGCCAAGAGACAGGGTGGTCAGAGACCCAGTACTTC. Amino acids: CASSQETGWSETQYF.

The rearrangement links TRBV5-1 to TRBJ1-3, with unresolved D. This CDR3 has 14 amino acids. V lost 0 bases, J lost 2 bases, and 6 bases lay in between. CDR1 is SGHRS, CDR2 YFSETQ, per germline. The CDR3: CASSLESPGNTIYF. In DNA, the CDR3 is TGCGCCAGCAGCTTGGAAAGCCCTGGAAACACCATATATTTT.

This CDR3 is CASSPGNTDTQYF. CDR3 coding DNA: TGCGCCAGCAGCCCGGGAAACACAGATACGCAGTATTTT. The chain couples TRBV5-1 to TRBJ2-3, with D maybe TRBD2 (5 bases). Per germline, CDR1 SGHRS and CDR2 YFSETQ. The V and J ends lost 4 bases and 2 bases respectively, with 8 bases between them. The CDR3 is 13 residues long.

This sequence joins TRBV4-2 and TRBJ2-1; D possibly corresponds to TRBD2 (5 bases). The CDR3 runs to 15 residues. V lost 1 base and J lost 9, with 16 bases in between. Germline V gene data show CDR1 as LGHNA and CDR2 as YNFKEQ. The DNA for the CDR3 is TGTGCCAGCAGCCAAGTCCCCCCCCGGGGTGGTGAGCAGTTCTTC. Protein product: CASSQVPPRGGEQFF.

The CDR3 nucleotides are TGCGCCAGCAGCTTGGAGGCAGGGATATCTGGCTACACCTTC. It codes for CASSLEAGISGYTF. The genes are TRBV5-1 and TRBJ1-2, with D maybe TRBD1 (5 bases). V lost 0 bases, J lost 7 bases, and 13 bases lay in between. This CDR3 has 14 amino acids. From germline, CDR1 is SGHRS and CDR2 YFSETQ.

The CDR3 is CSARDRLAGNSYEQYF. The CDR3 DNA sequence: TGCAGTGCTAGAGACCGACTAGCGGGGAACTCCTACGAGCAGTACTTC. The genes are TRBV20-1 and TRBJ2-7; 11 bases map to TRBD2. The V and J ends lost 0 bases and 0 bases, in that order; junction bases with no gene match: 4. This CDR3 comprises 16 residues. Germline V CDR1 and CDR2: DFQATT, SNEGSKA (reference sequence).

The chain has TRBV13 and TRBJ2-7, with 9 bases that match TRBD1. The junction had 5 bases not matched to a gene; V was cut back by 9 bases and J by 2 bases. The CDR3 contains 13 residues. Germline CDR1 and CDR2: PRHDT and FYEKMQ (reference sequence). CDR3 coding DNA: TGTGCCAGTAACAGGGGGCGCGCCTACGAGCAGTACTTC. Translation: CASNRGRAYEQYF.

This chain connects TRBV6-2 or TRBV6-3 to TRBJ2-5; possibly TRBD2 for D (6 bases). The V end was cut by 5 bases, the J end by 6 bases, with 13 bases between. The CDR3 extends over 13 amino acids. Germline lookup yields CDR1 MNHEY and CDR2 SVGEGT. This chain's CDR3 is CASSPGGSQTQYF. CDR3 in DNA: TGTGCCAGCAGTCCCGGAGGGAGCCAGACCCAGTACTTC.

This clonotype was counted a single time. The genes are TRBV20-1 and TRBJ2-1, with TRBD1 identical over 8 bases. The CDR3 covers 14 residues. Germline CDR1 DFQATT, CDR2 SNEGSKA (reference sequence). V shed 6 bases, J shed 6 bases, and the junction held 10 bases outside the gene matches. The CDR3 DNA reads TGCAGTGCCCTTACCCAGGGGGCCCCCAATGAGCAGTTCTTC. Encoded protein: CSALTQGAPNEQFF.

The chain carries TRBV7-2 and TRBJ2-3, with 10 positions matching TRBD2. With V trimmed by 5 bases and J by 2 bases, 7 bases remained unmatched. The CDR3 length is 16 residues. Germline lookup yields CDR1 SGHTA and CDR2 FQGNSA. CDR3: CASSPLLAGATDTQYF. As DNA, the CDR3 is TGTGCCAGCAGCCCGCTTCTAGCGGGGGCCACAGATACGCAGTATTTT. Using reference TRBV7-2 and TRBJ2-3 for the parts outside the CDR3, the full variable domain is GAGVSQSPSNKVTEKGKDVELRCDPISGHTALYWYRQSLGQGLEFLIYFQGNSAPDKSGLPSDRFSAERTGGSVSTLTIQRTQQEDSAVYLCASSPLLAGATDTQYFGPGTRLTVL.